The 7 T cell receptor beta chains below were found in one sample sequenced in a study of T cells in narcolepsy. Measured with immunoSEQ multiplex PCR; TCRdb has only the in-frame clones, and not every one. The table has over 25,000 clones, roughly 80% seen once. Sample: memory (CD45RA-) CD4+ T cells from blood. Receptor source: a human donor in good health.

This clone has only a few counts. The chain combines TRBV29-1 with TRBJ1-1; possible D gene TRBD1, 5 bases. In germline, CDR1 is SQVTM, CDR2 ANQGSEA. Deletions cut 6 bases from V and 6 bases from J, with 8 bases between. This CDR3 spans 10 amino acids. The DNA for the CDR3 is TGCAGCGTCGGGGCGGCTGAAGCTTTCTTT. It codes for CSVGAAEAFF.

The CDR3, as DNA: TGTGCCAGCAGCCCCGGGACTCGGGGGACAGATACGCAGTATTTT. Amino acid sequence: CASSPGTRGTDTQYF. V usage is TRBV7-2 and J usage is TRBJ2-3; tentatively, D is TRBD2 (6 bases). Germline CDR1 is SGHTA and CDR2 is FQGNSA. This CDR3 spans 15 amino acids. Trimming cost V 5 bases and J 3 bases, with 15 bases left between them.

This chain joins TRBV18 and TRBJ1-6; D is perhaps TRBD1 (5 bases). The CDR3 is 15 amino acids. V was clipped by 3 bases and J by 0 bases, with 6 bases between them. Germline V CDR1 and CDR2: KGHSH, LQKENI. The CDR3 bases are TGTGCCAGCTCACCCGACAGCTCCTATAATTCACCCCTCCACTTT. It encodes CASSPDSSYNSPLHF. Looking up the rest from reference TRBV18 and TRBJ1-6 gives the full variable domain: NAGVMQNPRHLVRRRGQEARLRCSPMKGHSHVYWYRQLPEEGLKFMVYLQKENIIDESGMPKERFSAEFPKEGPSILRIQQVVRGDSAAYFCASSPDSSYNSPLHFGNGTRLTVT.

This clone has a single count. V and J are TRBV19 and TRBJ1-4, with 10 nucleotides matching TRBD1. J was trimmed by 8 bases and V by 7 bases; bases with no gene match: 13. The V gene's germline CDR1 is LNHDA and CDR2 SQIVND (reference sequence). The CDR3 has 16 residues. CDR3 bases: TGTGCCAGTAAGGAAGGGACAGGGGTAGGAGGGGAAAAACTGTTTTTT. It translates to CASKEGTGVGGEKLFF.

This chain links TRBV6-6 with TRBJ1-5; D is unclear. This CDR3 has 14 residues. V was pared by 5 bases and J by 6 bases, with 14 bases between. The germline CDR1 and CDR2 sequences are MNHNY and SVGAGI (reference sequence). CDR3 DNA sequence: TGTGCCAGCAGTGACGGTCGCGGCACTCAGCCCCAGCATTTT. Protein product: CASSDGRGTQPQHF.

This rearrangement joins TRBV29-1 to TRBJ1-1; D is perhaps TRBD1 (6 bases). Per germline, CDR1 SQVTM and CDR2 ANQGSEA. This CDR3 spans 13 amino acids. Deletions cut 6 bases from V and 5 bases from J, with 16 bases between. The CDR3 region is CSVKQGGGTEAFF. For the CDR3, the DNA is TGCAGCGTCAAACAGGGAGGAGGGACTGAAGCTTTCTTT.

The CDR3 loop is CASSLNSGSAADTQYF. The CDR3 DNA follows: TGTGCCAGCTCACTAAATAGCGGGAGTGCGGCAGATACGCAGTATTTT. The chain links TRBV18 to TRBJ2-3; 9 nucleotides agree with TRBD2. Trimming at V came to 4 bases and at J to 4 bases, leaving 9 bases not matched to a gene. This CDR3 is built from 16 residues. Germline CDR1 and CDR2: KGHSH and LQKENI. Filled out from reference TRBV18 and TRBJ2-3, the complete variable domain reads NAGVMQNPRHLVRRRGQEARLRCSPMKGHSHVYWYRQLPEEGLKFMVYLQKENIIDESGMPKERFSAEFPKEGPSILRIQQVVRGDSAAYFCASSLNSGSAADTQYFGPGTRLTVL.